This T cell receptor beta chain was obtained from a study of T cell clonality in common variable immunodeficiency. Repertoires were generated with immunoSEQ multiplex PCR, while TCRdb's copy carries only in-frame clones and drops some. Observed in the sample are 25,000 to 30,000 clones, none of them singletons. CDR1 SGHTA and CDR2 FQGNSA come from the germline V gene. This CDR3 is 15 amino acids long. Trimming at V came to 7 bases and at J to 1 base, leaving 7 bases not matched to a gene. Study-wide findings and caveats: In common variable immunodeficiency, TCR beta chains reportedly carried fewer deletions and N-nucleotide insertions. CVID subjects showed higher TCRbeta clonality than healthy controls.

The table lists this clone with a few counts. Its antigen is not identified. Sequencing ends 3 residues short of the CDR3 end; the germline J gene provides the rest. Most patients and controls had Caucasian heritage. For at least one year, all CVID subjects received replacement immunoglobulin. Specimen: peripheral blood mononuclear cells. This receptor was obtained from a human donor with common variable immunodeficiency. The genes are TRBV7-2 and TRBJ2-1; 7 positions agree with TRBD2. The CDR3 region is CASTSGGGSYNEQFF. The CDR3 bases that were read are TGTGCCAGCACCTCTGGCGGGGGATCCTACAATGAG.